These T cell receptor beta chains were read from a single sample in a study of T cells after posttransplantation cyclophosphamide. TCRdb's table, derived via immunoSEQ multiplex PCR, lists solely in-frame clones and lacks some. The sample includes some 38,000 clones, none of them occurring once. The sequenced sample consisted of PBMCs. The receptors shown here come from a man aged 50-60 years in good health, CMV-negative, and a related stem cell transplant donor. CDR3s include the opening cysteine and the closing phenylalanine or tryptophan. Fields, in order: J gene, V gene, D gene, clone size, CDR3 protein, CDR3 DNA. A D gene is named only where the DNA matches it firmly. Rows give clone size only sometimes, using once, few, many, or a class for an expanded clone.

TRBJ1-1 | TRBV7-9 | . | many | CASSLMGHQENTEAFF | TGTGCCAGCAGCTTAATGGGCCATCAGGAGAACACTGAAGCTTTCTTT
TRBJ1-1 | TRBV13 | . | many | CASSLNRVAFF | TGTGCCAGCAGCTTGAATAGAGTGGCTTTCTTT
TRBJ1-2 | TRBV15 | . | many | CATSREGLNPYGYTF | TGTGCCACCAGCAGGGAAGGACTGAACCCCTATGGCTACACCTTC
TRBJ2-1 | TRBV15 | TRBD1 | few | CATSKDWTGRLRNYNEQFF | TGTGCCACCAGCAAGGACTGGACAGGGAGACTGAGAAACTACAATGAGCAGTTCTTC
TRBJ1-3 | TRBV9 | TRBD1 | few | CASSPGTGLGGNTIYF | TGTGCCAGCAGCCCAGGGACAGGGCTGGGTGGAAACACCATATATTTT
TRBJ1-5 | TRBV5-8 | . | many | CASSQAFRKNQPQHF | TGTGCCAGCTCCCAGGCGTTTCGAAAAAATCAGCCCCAGCATTTT
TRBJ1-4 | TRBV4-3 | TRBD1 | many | CASSSTSQGAGEKLFF | TGCGCCAGCAGCTCCACATCTCAGGGGGCTGGTGAAAAACTGTTTTTT
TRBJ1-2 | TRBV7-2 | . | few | CASSLRKQGLLNYGYTF | TGTGCCAGCAGCTTACGAAAACAGGGTCTTCTTAACTATGGCTACACCTTC
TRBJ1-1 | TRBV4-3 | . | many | CASSQVQGATEAFF | TGCGCCAGCAGCCAAGTACAGGGTGCCACTGAAGCTTTCTTT
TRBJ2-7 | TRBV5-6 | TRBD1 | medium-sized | CASSWSLPGQGSYEQYF | TGTGCCAGCAGCTGGAGCCTACCGGGACAGGGCTCCTACGAGCAGTACTTC
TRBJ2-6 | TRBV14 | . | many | CASSQGAAGANVLTF | TGTGCCAGCAGCCAGGGGGCGGCTGGGGCCAACGTCCTGACTTTC
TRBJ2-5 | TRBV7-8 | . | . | CASSLDGAPRGETQYF | TGTGCCAGCAGCTTAGACGGTGCCCCGAGGGGGGAGACCCAGTACTTC
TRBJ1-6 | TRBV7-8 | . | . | CASSLIWASDSPLHF | TGTGCCAGCAGCTTAATTTGGGCTTCTGATTCACCCCTCCACTTT
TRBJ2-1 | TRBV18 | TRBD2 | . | CASSYGPGLAGGSEQFF | TGTGCCAGCTCATACGGACCGGGACTAGCGGGGGGTAGTGAGCAGTTCTTC
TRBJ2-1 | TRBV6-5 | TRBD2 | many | CASSSGTRPNEQFF | TGTGCCAGCAGCTCCGGGACTAGGCCCAATGAGCAGTTCTTC
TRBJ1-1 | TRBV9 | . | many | CASSPGGGSNTEAFF | TGTGCCAGCAGCCCCGGCGGGGGATCGAACACTGAAGCTTTCTTT
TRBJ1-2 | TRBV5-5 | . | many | CASSLARAVYGYTF | TGTGCCAGCAGCTTGGCCAGGGCTGTTTATGGCTACACCTTC
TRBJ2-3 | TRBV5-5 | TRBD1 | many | CASSPTSTGGTDTQYF | TGTGCCAGCAGCCCTACATCGACAGGGGGTACAGATACGCAGTATTTT
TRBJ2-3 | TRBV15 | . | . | CATSRDRRQGYFTDTQYF | TGTGCCACCAGCAGAGATAGGCGTCAGGGCTACTTCACAGATACGCAGTATTTT
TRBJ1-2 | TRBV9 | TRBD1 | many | CASSSHLAGTDHGYTF | TGTGCCAGCAGCTCCCACCTCGCAGGGACAGACCATGGCTACACCTTC
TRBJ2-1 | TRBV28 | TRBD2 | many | CASSFQVRLADHNEQFF | TGTGCCAGCAGTTTCCAAGTTCGACTAGCGGACCACAATGAGCAGTTCTTC
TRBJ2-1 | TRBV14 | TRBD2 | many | CASSYLAGAREQFF | TGTGCCAGCAGCTACCTAGCGGGAGCCCGTGAGCAGTTCTTC
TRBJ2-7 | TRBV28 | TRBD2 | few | CASRAGGIYEQYF | TGTGCCAGCAGGGCCGGGGGGATATACGAGCAGTACTTC
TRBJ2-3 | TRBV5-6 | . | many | CASSLGDTQYF | TGTGCCAGCAGTCTCGGAGATACGCAGTATTTT
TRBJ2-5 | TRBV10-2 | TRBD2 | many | CASTTSGVETQYF | TGCGCCAGCACGACTAGCGGCGTGGAGACCCAGTACTTC
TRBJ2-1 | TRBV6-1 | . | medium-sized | CASSPRGYEQFF | TGTGCCAGCAGTCCCCGGGGGTATGAGCAGTTCTTC
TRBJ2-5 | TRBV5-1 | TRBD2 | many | CASSSGLAGGGETQYF | TGCGCCAGCAGCTCAGGACTAGCGGGGGGCGGGGAGACCCAGTACTTC
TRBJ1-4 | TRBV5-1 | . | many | CASSLQGGRPEKLFF | TGCGCCAGCAGCTTGCAGGGCGGACGGCCCGAAAAACTGTTTTTT